A single T cell receptor (beta chain) is shown here with its context. Its specificity is unknown. This record belongs to a study of cytomegalovirus exposure and HLA in healthy donors. Study-wide background: Earlier, fewer than 140 million unique TCR beta sequences were recovered from about 200 million T cells by an analysis. Overall study findings and caveats: For most TCR beta V segments, an earlier analysis put the productive rate at about 90% or about 30% of the time.

The primer mix had 60 Vbeta and 13 Jbeta primers. Study processing details: A later analysis counted 80 million or so unique TCR beta chains, about 11 million shared. Assay used: immunoSEQ multiplex PCR; TCRdb lists only in-frame clones, some missing. The D gene and trimming were derived from the DNA, and the V and J assignments and clone size from that table. Here the sample spans about 200,000 clones, 79% being singletons. The CDR3 is made up of 13 amino acids. This receptor was obtained from a girl aged 5-17 years in good health and CMV-seropositive. The chain employs TRBV21-1 and TRBJ2-7; the table's D gene call, TRBD1, was not cross checked with the DNA. TRBV21-1 is a documented pseudogene. Sequenced material: PBMCs. CDR3 loop: CASSDDRTYEQYF. CDR3 nucleotide sequence: TGTGCCAGCAGTGACGACAGGACCTACGAGCAGTACTTC.